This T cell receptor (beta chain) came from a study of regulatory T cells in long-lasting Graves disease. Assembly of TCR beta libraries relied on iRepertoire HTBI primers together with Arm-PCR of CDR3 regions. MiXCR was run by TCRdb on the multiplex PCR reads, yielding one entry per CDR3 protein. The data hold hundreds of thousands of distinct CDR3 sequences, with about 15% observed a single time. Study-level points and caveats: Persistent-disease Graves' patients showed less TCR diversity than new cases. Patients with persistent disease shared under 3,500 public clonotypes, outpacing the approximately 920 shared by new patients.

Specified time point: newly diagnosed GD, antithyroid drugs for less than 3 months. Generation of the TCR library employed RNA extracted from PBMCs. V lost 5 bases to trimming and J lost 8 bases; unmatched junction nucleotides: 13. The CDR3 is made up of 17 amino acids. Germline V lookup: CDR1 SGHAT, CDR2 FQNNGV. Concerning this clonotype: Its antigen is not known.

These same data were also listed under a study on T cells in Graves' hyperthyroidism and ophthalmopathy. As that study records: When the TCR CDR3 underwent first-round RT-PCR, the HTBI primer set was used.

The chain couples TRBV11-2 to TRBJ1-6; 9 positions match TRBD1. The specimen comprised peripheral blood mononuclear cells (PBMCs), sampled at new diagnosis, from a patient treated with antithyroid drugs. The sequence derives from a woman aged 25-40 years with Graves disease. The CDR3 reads CASSTGGSPLGHSPLHF. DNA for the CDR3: TGTGCCAGCAGCACAGGGGGCAGTCCCCTGGGGCATTCACCCCTCCACTTT.